Following are 20 T cell receptor beta chains from one sample sequenced in a study of T cells after yellow fever vaccination. TCRdb reanalysed the 5' RACE reads using MiXCR and keeps one entry per CDR3 protein. The data hold under 300,000 distinct CDR3 sequences, with around 6.7% observed a single time. The specimen was CD4+ T cells sorted from PBMCs, collected on the day of the yellow fever booster vaccination. These receptors all stem from a young man who received the YFV17D yellow fever vaccine.

This chain uses TRBV30 with TRBJ1-2, with a possible D match to TRBD1 (5 bases). Germline values: CDR1 GTSNPN, CDR2 SVGIG (reference sequence). The germline V and J ends were trimmed by 3 bases and 2 bases, with 10 bases remaining between them. The CDR3 contains 13 residues. This CDR3 is CAWRGRGNYGYTF. CDR3 DNA: TGTGCCTGGAGGGGGCGCGGGAACTATGGCTACACCTTC. Drawing the rest from reference TRBV30 and TRBJ1-2, the complete variable domain is SQTIHQWPATLVQPVGSPLSLECTVEGTSNPNLYWYRQAAGRGLQLLFYSVGIGQISSEVPQNLSASRPQDRQFILSSKKLLLSDSGFYLCAWRGRGNYGYTFGSGTRLTVV.

This clonotype was seen more than once but under ten times. The junction and the germline gene differ at one end; a read error may be behind it. This chain's CDR3 is CCARVPSASSYNEQFF. The CDR3 DNA reads TGCTGTGCTAGAGTTCCTAGCGCGAGCTCCTACAATGAGCAGTTCTTC. The rearrangement links TRBV20-1 to TRBJ2-1; D might be TRBD2 (6 bases). CDR1 and CDR2 from the germline V gene are DFQATT and SNEGSKA (reference sequence). The CDR3 runs to 16 residues.

The chain couples TRBV6-1 to TRBJ2-2, with a tentative D call TRBD2 (6 bases). V was trimmed by 8 bases and J by 2 bases, leaving 12 bases between them. This CDR3 is built from 14 residues. CDR1 is MNHNS, CDR2 SASEGT, per germline. CDR3 coding DNA: TGTGCCAGCTTGGAGGGATCTAACACCGGGGAGCTGTTTTTT. Its protein is CASLEGSNTGELFF.

At least ten counts were recorded for this clonotype. The chain carries TRBV12-3 or TRBV12-4 and TRBJ2-2, with D unresolved. The CDR3 has 12 residues. V lost 2 bases and J 6 bases, leaving 4 bases between the germline ends. For the CDR3, the DNA is TGTGCCAGCAGTTTAAGTCCCGGGGAGCTGTTTTTT. It codes for CASSLSPGELFF.

Ten or more counts support this clonotype. The J gene is TRBJ2-1, the V gene TRBV20-1; weak D call: TRBD2 (6 bases). Germline V lookup: CDR1 DFQATT, CDR2 SNEGSKA (reference sequence). Trimming took 5 bases from V and 5 from J, leaving 19 bases between them. This CDR3 has 15 residues. This chain's CDR3 is CSAPMGGAAHNEQFF. DNA of the CDR3: TGCAGTGCTCCGATGGGGGGAGCGGCCCACAATGAGCAGTTCTTC.

In its sample, this clonotype was seen a few times. The chain recombines TRBV27 with TRBJ2-5, with 8 nucleotides matching TRBD1. V shed 8 bases and J 4 bases; nucleotides not matched to a gene: 9. Germline V gives CDR1 MNHEY, CDR2 SMNVEV (reference sequence). The CDR3 runs 14 residues. The CDR3 nucleotides read TGTGCCAGCGGACAAGACAGGGGTATAGAGACCCAGTACTTC. It translates to CASGQDRGIETQYF.

The table lists this clonotype with many counts. The chain combines TRBV5-5 with TRBJ2-3, with a weak D call TRBD2 (5 bases). The CDR3 extends over 14 amino acids. The germline V gene has CDR1 SGHKS and CDR2 YYEKEE (reference sequence). Trimming left V 3 bases short and J 6 bases short, with 14 bases between. The CDR3 spells CASSSPGGLDTQYF. The DNA for the CDR3 is TGTGCCAGCAGCTCGCCGGGCGGGTTGGATACGCAGTATTTT. Combining the CDR3 with reference TRBV5-5 and TRBJ2-3 gives the whole variable domain DAGVTQSPTHLIKTRGQQVTLRCSPISGHKSVSWYQQVLGQGPQFIFQYYEKEERGRGNFPDRFSARQFPNYSSELNVNALLLGDSALYLCASSSPGGLDTQYFGPGTRLTVL.

The table lists this clonotype with many counts. The chain couples TRBV12-3 or TRBV12-4 to TRBJ1-1; D unclear. Trimming removed 5 bases at V and 1 base at J, with 8 bases between. CDR3 length: 13 amino acids. The CDR3 region has the DNA TGTGCCAGCAGTGGTACATCGAACACTGAAGCTTTCTTT. This sequence encodes CASSGTSNTEAFF.

The V gene is TRBV20-1, the J gene TRBJ2-7, with D possibly matching TRBD2 (6 bases). CDR3 size: 16 residues. V lost 0 bases, J lost 7 bases, and 22 bases lay in between. The V gene's germline CDR1 is DFQATT and CDR2 SNEGSKA (reference sequence). The DNA for the CDR3 is TGCAGTGCTAGAGATTTGAAGGCGGGGCACCCACCTGAGCAGTACTTC. Protein product: CSARDLKAGHPPEQYF.

This clonotype was detected many times. This rearrangement joins TRBV20-1 to TRBJ2-7; tentatively, D is TRBD1 (6 bases). Germline CDR1 is DFQATT and CDR2 is SNEGSKA (reference sequence). V was trimmed by 6 bases and J by 4 bases, leaving 19 bases between them. This CDR3 is 14 amino acids long. This CDR3 reads CSAVSRGRVYEQYF. CDR3 nucleotide sequence: TGCAGTGCCGTGAGCAGGGGAAGGGTTTACGAGCAGTACTTC.

This clonotype was picked up many times. The gene calls are TRBV5-1 and TRBJ2-1, with TRBD1 matching over 7 bases. CDR1 is SGHRS, CDR2 YFSETQ, per germline. V trimming: 2 bases; J trimming: 4 bases; junction bases outside the gene matches: 9. The CDR3 spans 16 residues. The CDR3 nucleotides read TGCGCCAGCAGCTTTGTTCTGACAGGGAAATACAATGAGCAGTTCTTC. Encoded protein: CASSFVLTGKYNEQFF. The variable domain in full, completed from reference TRBV5-1 and TRBJ2-1, reads KAGVTQTPRYLIKTRGQQVTLSCSPISGHRSVSWYQQTPGQGLQFLFEYFSETQRNKGNFPGRFSGRQFSNSRSEMNVSTLELGDSALYLCASSFVLTGKYNEQFFGPGTRLTVL.

The chain carries TRBV14 and TRBJ2-1; D gene unclear. Trimming pared 2 bases from V and 3 bases from J, leaving 5 bases between. The CDR3 consists of 13 residues. In germline, CDR1 is SGHDN, CDR2 FVKESK. The CDR3 DNA reads as TGTGCCAGCAGCCAATACAACTACAATGAGCAGTTCTTC. It is translated as CASSQYNYNEQFF.

The chain couples TRBV5-1 to TRBJ2-5, with D possibly TRBD2 on 5 matching bases. Trimming cost V 4 bases and J 2 bases, with 18 bases left between them. Germline-derived CDR1 and CDR2 are SGHRS and YFSETQ. This CDR3 is built from 16 residues. The CDR3 DNA reads TGCGCCAGCAGCCCACTGCTAACGGGAACACAAGAGACCCAGTACTTC. Its protein product is CASSPLLTGTQETQYF.

V and J are TRBV4-3 and TRBJ2-7; D perhaps matches TRBD1 (6 bases). CDR3 size: 12 residues. Germline V gives CDR1 LGHNA, CDR2 YSLEER. V was cut by 4 bases and J by 6 bases, with 10 bases left in between. This CDR3 reads CASSRGQSEQYF. CDR3 nucleotides: TGCGCCAGCAGCCGCGGACAGTCCGAGCAGTACTTC.

In the case of this clonotype: At one end the junction does not follow the germline gene, possibly because of a read error. The chain links TRBV20-1 to TRBJ1-4; perhaps TRBD1 as D (5 bases). The CDR3 is made up of 14 amino acids. Per the germline V gene, CDR1 is DFQATT and CDR2 is SNEGSKA (reference sequence). CDR3 bases: TGCAGTGCTAGATCTACAGGCCGGAATGAAAAACTGATTTTT. It is translated as CSARSTGRNEKLIF.

The table lists this clonotype with many counts. This chain uses TRBV20-1 with TRBJ2-3, with 8 bases identical to TRBD1. V trimming: 4 bases; J trimming: 3 bases; junction bases outside the gene matches: 15. CDR3 length: 17 amino acids. The germline V gene encodes CDR1 DFQATT and CDR2 SNEGSKA (reference sequence). As DNA, the CDR3 is TGCAGTGCTAAGTATTTTCCCAACAGGGGGGCAACAGATACGCAGTATTTT. It codes for CSAKYFPNRGATDTQYF.

This clonotype was observed a handful of times. V gene TRBV20-1 combines with J gene TRBJ2-7, with D possibly matching TRBD1 (5 bases). The V end lost 3 bases, the J end lost 4 bases, and 13 bases lay between the germline ends. The CDR3 totals 13 residues. CDR1 is DFQATT and CDR2 is SNEGSKA in the germline V gene (reference sequence). The CDR3 sequence is CSARRQNLYEQYF. The CDR3 DNA follows: TGCAGTGCTAGGAGACAGAACCTGTACGAGCAGTACTTC.

This clonotype was recorded a few times. The chain is built from TRBV5-1 and TRBJ2-1; 8 bases map to TRBD2. The CDR3 consists of 17 residues. Germline assignment: CDR1 SGHRS and CDR2 YFSETQ. The V segment lost 4 bases and the J segment 1 base; nucleotides outside the gene matches: 10. CDR3 residues: CASSLRPSGFSYNEQFF. The CDR3 DNA follows: TGCGCCAGCAGCCTGAGGCCTAGCGGGTTTTCCTACAATGAGCAGTTCTTC.

The chain is built from TRBV7-2 and TRBJ2-5, with 13 bases that match TRBD2. The V gene's germline CDR1 is SGHTA and CDR2 FQGNSA. The CDR3 runs to 14 residues. V shed 4 bases and J 7 bases; nucleotides not matched to a gene: 3. The CDR3 DNA sequence: TGTGCCAGCAGCTCCGGACTAGCGGGGGCGACCCAGTACTTC. Amino acids: CASSSGLAGATQYF.

This chain links TRBV7-2 with TRBJ2-1; 9 nucleotides align to TRBD2. Looked up from germline, CDR1 is SGHTA and CDR2 is FQGNSA. After removal of 1 base from V and 1 base from J, the junction contained 5 bases not matched to a gene. This CDR3 is 17 amino acids long. CDR3 loop: CASSLVAGGPSYNEQFF. In DNA, the CDR3 is TGTGCCAGCAGCTTAGTGGCGGGAGGGCCATCCTACAATGAGCAGTTCTTC.